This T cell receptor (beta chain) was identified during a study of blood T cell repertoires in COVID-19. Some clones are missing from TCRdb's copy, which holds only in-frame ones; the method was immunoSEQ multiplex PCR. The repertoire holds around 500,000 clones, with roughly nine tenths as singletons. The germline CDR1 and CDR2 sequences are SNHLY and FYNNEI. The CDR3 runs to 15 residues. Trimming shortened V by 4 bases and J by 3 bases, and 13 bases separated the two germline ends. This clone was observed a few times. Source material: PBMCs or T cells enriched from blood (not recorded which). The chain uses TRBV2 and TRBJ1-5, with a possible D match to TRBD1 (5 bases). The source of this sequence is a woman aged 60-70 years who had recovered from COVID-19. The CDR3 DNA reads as TGTGCCAGCAGTGCAGACGGGGGAGCCAATCAGCCCCAGCATTTT. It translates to CASSADGGANQPQHF.